This TCR beta chain was sequenced for a study of shared T cell receptors in the human thymus. Assay: immunoSEQ multiplex PCR; the TCRdb copy retains only in-frame clones and omits some. The table has approximately 660,000 clones, around 89% seen once. Unmatched junction bases numbered 8, after V lost 0 bases and J lost 5 bases. This CDR3 has 17 residues. The germline CDR1 and CDR2 sequences are SGHNT and YYREEE (reference sequence). The same sample was also used in a study of human thymus T cells. Per that paper: The donors were infants in Finland with congenital heart defects, otherwise immunologically healthy. Surgeons resected thymus tissue during corrective heart surgery. Within thymic and blood repertoires, V and J gene usage appeared to be biased. Related reports documented highly overlapping thymic repertoires among unrelated individuals.

Sequenced input: thymocytes. The chain uses TRBV5-4 and TRBJ2-1, with 10 bases fitting TRBD2. This clonotype was sampled from a boy under two years old with a congenital heart defect. The CDR3 nucleotides read TGTGCCAGCAGCTTGGCGGCTAGCGGGAGAGGGAACAATGAGCAGTTCTTC. It translates to CASSLAASGRGNNEQFF. Looking up the rest from reference TRBV5-4 and TRBJ2-1 gives the full variable domain: ETGVTQSPTHLIKTRGQQVTLRCSSQSGHNTVSWYQQALGQGPQFIFQYYREEENGRGNFPPRFSGLQFPNYSSELNVNALELDDSALYLCASSLAASGRGNNEQFFGPGTRLTVL.